Listed here are 20 T cell receptor beta chains from one sample, sequenced in a study of T cells after yellow fever vaccination. MiXCR, applied by TCRdb to the 5' RACE reads, yields one record per CDR3 protein. The sample consists of hundreds of thousands of distinct CDR3 sequences, about a fifth of them appearing once. Specimen: PBMCs, collected less than 25 days after the first yellow fever vaccination. All receptors derive from a man aged 18 to 29 who received the YFV17D yellow fever vaccine.

The rearrangement joins TRBV20-1 to TRBJ2-7; D may match TRBD1 or TRBD2 (5 bases each). Trimming cost V 6 bases and J 4 bases, with 25 bases left between them. Germline V gene data show CDR1 as DFQATT and CDR2 as SNEGSKA (reference sequence). The CDR3 has 16 residues. The CDR3 loop is CSAQEGFSTGKYEQYF. The CDR3 DNA reads as TGCAGTGCCCAAGAGGGGTTTTCGACGGGGAAGTACGAGCAGTACTTC.

The rearrangement links TRBV4-2 to TRBJ1-1, with no clear D. Looked up from germline, CDR1 is LGHNA and CDR2 is YNFKEQ. This CDR3 region has 14 residues. The germline V and J ends were trimmed by 3 bases and 1 base, with 9 bases remaining between them. The CDR3 sequence is CASSQGGSNTEAFF. CDR3 nucleotide sequence: TGTGCCAGCAGCCAGGGAGGTTCGAACACTGAAGCTTTCTTT.

This clonotype was seen more than once but under ten times. The V call is TRBV28, the J call TRBJ2-1; TRBD2 aligns across 13 bases. V was pared by 8 bases and J by 9 bases, with 10 bases of the junction left unmatched. Per the germline V gene, CDR1 is MDHEN and CDR2 is SYDVKM. The CDR3 sequence is 15 residues long. The CDR3 DNA is TGTGCCAGCTGGGAGGGGACTAGCGGGGATTTTGAGCAGTTCTTC. Its protein is CASWEGTSGDFEQFF.

The V and J genes are TRBV3-1 and TRBJ2-5; TRBD2 matches at 9 bases. V lost 5 bases, J lost 2 bases, and 15 bases stayed unmatched. The CDR3 is 18 residues long. CDR1 and CDR2 (germline): LGHDT, YNNKEL (reference sequence). Here the CDR3 DNA reads TGTGCCAGCAGCTCCCGAGGGGCGGGGGGGGCTACACAAGAGACCCAGTACTTC. Translation gives CASSSRGAGGATQETQYF.

This clonotype appeared a few times. The genes are TRBV19 and TRBJ2-2; 8 bases map to TRBD2. J gave up 6 bases and V 10 bases, and 4 bases lay outside the gene matches. CDR3 size: 12 residues. In germline, CDR1 is LNHDA, CDR2 SQIVND (reference sequence). The CDR3 nucleotides are TGTGCCACCTCGGGGGGGTCCGGGGAGCTGTTTTTT. Its translation is CATSGGSGELFF.

The chain is built from TRBV10-3 and TRBJ1-5, with D unresolved. Germline CDR1 is ENHRY and CDR2 is SYGVKD. The CDR3 totals 13 residues. Between the trimmed V and J ends, which lost 3 bases and 3 bases, there was a span of 6 bases. The CDR3 DNA is TGTGCCATCAGTGACGGATACAATCAGCCCCAGCATTTT. Protein sequence: CAISDGYNQPQHF.

The chain joins TRBV5-1 to TRBJ2-3, with D possibly TRBD2 on 5 matching bases. The germline V gene has CDR1 SGHRS and CDR2 YFSETQ. This CDR3 is built from 16 residues. Trimming stripped 0 bases from V and 0 bases from J, with 11 bases between. The CDR3 loop reads CASSLDPGSSTDTQYF. The CDR3 DNA reads as TGCGCCAGCAGCTTGGACCCGGGGTCTAGCACAGATACGCAGTATTTT.

This clonotype was seen many times. The chain uses TRBV4-3 and TRBJ2-1, with D uncertain. The V and J ends lost 4 bases and 5 bases respectively, with 12 bases between them. Germline assignment: CDR1 LGHNA and CDR2 YSLEER. The CDR3 has 14 residues. Written as DNA, the CDR3 is TGCGCCAGCAGCCGAGCCCCCTCGAACAATGAGCAGTTCTTC. The encoded protein is CASSRAPSNNEQFF.

The chain links TRBV24-1 to TRBJ2-2; tentative D call: TRBD1 (6 bases). V lost 7 bases to trimming and J lost 5 bases, with 10 bases between them. This CDR3 contains 13 residues. CDR1 and CDR2 from the germline V gene are KGHDR and SFDVKD. The CDR3 sequence is CATSRGGTGELFF. The CDR3 DNA reads TGTGCCACCAGCAGGGGTGGGACCGGGGAGCTGTTTTTT.

The chain combines TRBV3-1 with TRBJ1-1; TRBD1 is a possible D gene (6 bases). With 4 bases removed from V and 1 base from J, the gap between germline ends came to 16 bases. This CDR3 comprises 16 residues. Germline CDR1 LGHDT, CDR2 YNNKEL (reference sequence). The CDR3 sequence is CASSRGLRTGNTEAFF. The CDR3 coding sequence is TGTGCCAGCAGCCGGGGGCTCAGGACCGGGAACACTGAAGCTTTCTTT.

This clonotype has just a few counts. The rearrangement links TRBV5-1 to TRBJ1-5, with 7 nucleotides matching TRBD1. V gave up 4 bases and J gave up 3 bases; unmatched junction bases: 4. The CDR3 is 14 amino acids. CDR1 and CDR2 from the germline V gene are SGHRS and YFSETQ. CDR3 amino acids: CASSTGQLNQPQHF. In DNA, the CDR3 is TGCGCCAGCAGCACGGGACAGCTCAATCAGCCCCAGCATTTT.

This clonotype was detected a few times. The chain uses TRBV12-3 or TRBV12-4 and TRBJ1-2; D is unresolved. V was trimmed by 5 bases and J by 4 bases, leaving 11 bases between them. This CDR3 has 13 residues. DNA of the CDR3: TGTGCCAGCAGTACGGACGGTCTCTATGGCTACACCTTC. Its translation is CASSTDGLYGYTF.

Only a few counts were recorded for this clonotype. The chain couples TRBV7-9 to TRBJ2-7; 7 positions match TRBD2. The CDR3 has 15 amino acids. The germline gives CDR1 SEHNR, CDR2 FQNEAQ (reference sequence). J gave up 2 bases and V 2 bases, and 6 bases lay outside the gene matches. CDR3 residues: CASSLFSGAPYEQYF. In DNA form, the CDR3 reads TGTGCCAGCAGCTTATTCAGCGGGGCTCCCTACGAGCAGTACTTC.

This clonotype came up once. J is TRBJ1-6 and V is TRBV10-2, with D uncertain. V was shortened by 5 bases and J by 10 bases, with 15 bases between the two germline ends. The CDR3 runs 14 residues. The germline V gene has CDR1 WSHSY and CDR2 SAAADI. The CDR3 region is CASSLIDFTSPLHF. CDR3 nucleotide sequence: TGCGCCAGCAGTCTTATTGACTTTACATCACCCCTCCACTTT.

The chain uses TRBV7-8 and TRBJ2-4; D is possibly TRBD2 (6 bases). There are 14 residues in the CDR3. Germline V gene sequence: CDR1 SGHVS, CDR2 FQNEAQ. The V gene lost 2 bases and the J gene lost 4 bases, with 9 bases spanning the gap. This CDR3 reads CASSLSGGKNIQYF. The CDR3 DNA reads TGTGCCAGCAGCTTAAGTGGGGGGAAAAACATTCAGTACTTC.

This clonotype was counted a few times. The V and J genes are TRBV29-1 and TRBJ1-5; tentatively, D is TRBD1 (5 bases). Trimming left V 4 bases short and J 3 bases short, with 10 bases between. Per germline, CDR1 SQVTM and CDR2 ANQGSEA. The CDR3 contains 13 residues. CDR3 coding DNA: TGCAGCGTTGGACAGACTATCAATCAGCCCCAGCATTTT. Its translation: CSVGQTINQPQHF.

This chain uses TRBV18 with TRBJ2-3, with 9 bases matching TRBD2. Germline loops: CDR1 KGHSH, CDR2 LQKENI. The CDR3 has 16 amino acids. Trimming took 4 bases from V and 1 from J; bases not matched to a gene: 6. CDR3 sequence: CASSRLWTSGTDTQYF. The CDR3 bases are TGTGCCAGCTCACGACTCTGGACTAGCGGCACAGATACGCAGTATTTT.

The sample holds a few counts of this clonotype. The V gene is TRBV7-9, the J gene TRBJ2-2; D gene uncertain. The CDR3 has 15 residues. The germline V gene encodes CDR1 SEHNR and CDR2 FQNEAQ (reference sequence). Trimming left V 2 bases short and J 6 bases short, with 13 bases between. The CDR3 DNA sequence: TGTGCCAGCAGCTTACACGACCTTGGGGCCGGGGAGCTGTTTTTT. It specifies CASSLHDLGAGELFF.

This clonotype was detected many times. This chain uses TRBV7-2 with TRBJ2-2; 9 nucleotides agree with TRBD2. V was clipped by 1 base and J by 4 bases; unmatched bases: 4. This CDR3 spans 16 amino acids. CDR1 SGHTA and CDR2 FQGNSA come from the germline V gene. CDR3 amino acids: CASSLVAGGGTGELFF. CDR3 coding DNA: TGTGCCAGCAGCTTAGTGGCGGGGGGGGGCACCGGGGAGCTGTTTTTT.

The chain recombines TRBV7-2 with TRBJ1-1, with D possibly matching TRBD1 (5 bases). Per germline, CDR1 SGHTA and CDR2 FQGNSA. Trimming cost V 4 bases and J 5 bases, with 14 bases left between them. This CDR3 comprises 14 residues. CDR3 amino acids: CASSSYSWGTEAFF. The CDR3 DNA sequence: TGTGCCAGCAGCTCCTACTCGTGGGGGACTGAAGCTTTCTTT.